The entry below gives a single TCR beta chain sequence along with its context. The identical CDR3 is also encoded by other nucleotide sequences in the sample. The CDR3 loop spans 10 amino acids. Germline values: CDR1 DFQATT, CDR2 SNEGSKA (reference sequence). The V and J ends lost 5 bases and 3 bases respectively, with 3 bases between them. This sample was taken from a study of T cell responses to AZD1222 COVID-19 vaccine. Produced via immunoSEQ multiplex PCR; TCRdb's table is partial and in-frame only. The top ten hold around 4.5% of the sample, which has 83,000 or so clones, roughly 88% seen once. The chain recombines TRBV20-1 with TRBJ2-3; D is unclear. The sequencing here drew on peripheral blood, taken on day 0 of MenACWY control vaccination. The source of this sequence is an adult in good health. CDR3 residues: CSAATDTQYF. CDR3 nucleotide sequence: TGCAGTGCTGCAACAGATACGCAGTATTTT.